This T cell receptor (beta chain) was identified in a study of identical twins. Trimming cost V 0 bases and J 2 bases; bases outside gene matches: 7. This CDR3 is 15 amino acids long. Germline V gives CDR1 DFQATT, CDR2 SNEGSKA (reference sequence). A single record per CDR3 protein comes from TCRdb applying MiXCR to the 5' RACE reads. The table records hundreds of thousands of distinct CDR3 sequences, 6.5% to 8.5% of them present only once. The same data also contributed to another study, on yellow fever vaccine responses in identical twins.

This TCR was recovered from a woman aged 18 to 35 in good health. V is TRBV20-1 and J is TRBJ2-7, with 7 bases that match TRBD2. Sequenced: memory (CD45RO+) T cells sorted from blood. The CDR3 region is CSARDPRGLAYEQYF. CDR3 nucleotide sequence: TGCAGTGCTAGAGATCCGAGAGGACTAGCCTACGAGCAGTACTTC.